This TCR beta chain derives from a study of T-cell reconstitution after alpha-beta-depleted transplantation in children. Losses at the gene ends were 3 bases for V and 7 bases for J; bases not matched to a gene: 10. The CDR3 runs to 14 residues. Germline V gene data show CDR1 as DFQATT and CDR2 as SNEGSKA (reference sequence). Unique molecular identifiers were incorporated into the prepared TCRbeta library. Using its own MiXCR run on the PCR reads, TCRdb lists one record per CDR3 protein. The table includes 450,000 to 600,000 distinct CDR3 sequences, about 30% detected once. Comments on this clonotype: One base away lies a much larger clone, so this may be a sequencing read error.

This sequence originates from a human donor who donated a stem cell graft to a child with aplastic anemia. V and J are TRBV20-1 and TRBJ2-5; 8 bases are shared with TRBD1. This sample comprised PBMCs from the stem cell graft donor, obtained from the stem cell graft. Here the CDR3 reads CSARDRDLGATQYF. CDR3 sequence (DNA): TGCAGTGCTAGGGACAGGGATTTGGGGGCGACCCAGTACTTC.